The 19 T cell receptor beta chains reported below all come from one sample, sequenced in a study of cytomegalovirus exposure and HLA in healthy donors. In the PCR, 60 Vbeta and 13 Jbeta primers were used. Sequenced by immunoSEQ multiplex PCR; TCRdb stores in-frame clones only, minus some. The repertoire holds 85,000 to 120,000 clones, with roughly four fifths as singletons. Material for sequencing was PBMCs. The receptors here all came from a man between 45 and 60 years old in good health and CMV-seronegative.

V gene TRBV21-1 combines with J gene TRBJ2-2; the table calls TRBD2, which could not be checked here. TRBV21-1 is given as a pseudogene. The CDR3 extends over 11 amino acids. The CDR3: CATSNTGELFF. CDR3 nucleotide sequence: TGTGCCACCTCGAACACCGGGGAGCTGTTTTTT.

This clone was found a few times. J is TRBJ1-1 and V is TRBV2; tentative D call: TRBD1 (6 bases). CDR1 is SNHLY and CDR2 is FYNNEI in the germline V gene. There are 14 residues in the CDR3. Trimming cost V 7 bases and J 4 bases, with 16 bases left between them. CDR3 loop: CASTRGGESTEAFF. The CDR3 nucleotides read TGTGCCAGCACCCGAGGGGGAGAGAGCACTGAAGCTTTCTTT.

The chain is built from TRBV7-6 and TRBJ2-7, with a tentative D call TRBD1 (5 bases). Germline CDR1 is SGHVS and CDR2 is FNYEAQ. Trimming stripped 5 bases from V and 3 bases from J, with 11 bases between. The CDR3 contains 13 residues. As DNA, the CDR3 is TGTGCCAGCAGCCCGGTCCAGGGCTACGAGCAGTACTTC. It codes for CASSPVQGYEQYF. Full variable domain (rest looked up from reference TRBV7-6 and TRBJ2-7): GAGVSQSPRYKVTKRGQDVALRCDPISGHVSLYWYRQALGQGPEFLTYFNYEAQQDKSGLPNDRFSAERPEGSISTLTIQRTEQRDSAMYRCASSPVQGYEQYFGPGTRLTVT.

V usage is TRBV6-6 and J usage is TRBJ1-5; 8 positions agree with TRBD1. The germline CDR1 and CDR2 sequences are MNHNY and SVGAGI (reference sequence). The V segment lost 2 bases and the J segment 5 bases; nucleotides outside the gene matches: 2. The CDR3 sequence is 14 residues long. This CDR3 reads CASSYGQGDQPQHF. CDR3 nucleotides: TGTGCCAGCAGTTACGGACAGGGAGATCAGCCCCAGCATTTT.

By share of the sample, this clone is medium-sized. The rearrangement links TRBV5-6 to TRBJ1-1; D possibly corresponds to TRBD1 (6 bases). The CDR3 is 15 amino acids. V dropped 5 bases and J dropped 11 bases, with 25 bases sitting between them. Germline V gene data show CDR1 as SGHDT and CDR2 as YYEEEE. The CDR3 DNA reads TGTGCCAGCAGACGTGATTTTCAGGGGTCCGGAAGGGCTTTCTTT. Its protein is CASRRDFQGSGRAFF.

The V call is TRBV19, the J call TRBJ1-5; 7 positions agree with TRBD1. Trimming cost V 8 bases and J 6 bases; bases outside gene matches: 7. The CDR3 has 13 amino acids. The germline CDR1 and CDR2 sequences are LNHDA and SQIVND (reference sequence). CDR3 DNA: TGTGCCAGTGACAGGGAATGGGGTCAGCCCCAGCATTTT. It is translated as CASDREWGQPQHF.

Regarding this clone: Sequence at one end of the junction differs from germline and may be a read error. The gene calls are TRBV9 and TRBJ1-3; possibly TRBD1 for D (6 bases). The CDR3 extends over 15 amino acids. Per the germline V gene, CDR1 is SGDLS and CDR2 is YYNGEE. The CDR3 region is CASSVGRGHGDTIYF. CDR3 DNA: TGTGCCAGCAGCGTAGGCAGGGGACATGGAGACACCATATATTTT. The whole variable domain, filled in from reference TRBV9 and TRBJ1-3, reads DSGVTQTPKHLITATGQRVTLRCSPRSGDLSVYWYQQSLDQGLQFLIQYYNGEERAKGNILERFSAQQFPDLHSELNLSSLELGDSALYFCASSVGRGHGDTIYFGEGSWLTVV.

This clone was recorded only once. V usage is TRBV23-1 and J usage is TRBJ2-7; 7 nucleotides align to TRBD1. TRBV23-1 is placed among ORFs of uncertain function. The CDR3 runs 18 residues. With V trimmed by 1 base and J by 6 bases, 18 bases remained unmatched. The CDR3 spells CASSQFNNRGTESAEQYF. Written as DNA, the CDR3 is TGCGCCAGCAGTCAATTTAACAATAGGGGGACAGAGTCTGCCGAGCAGTACTTC.

This clone was seen only a few times. V and J are TRBV6-1 and TRBJ2-3; TRBD2 agrees at 8 bases. The germline gives CDR1 MNHNS, CDR2 SASEGT. V dropped 6 bases and J dropped 3; count of bases not matched to a gene: 8. This CDR3 has 15 amino acids. CDR3 amino acids: CASRLGPGGTDTQYF. The CDR3 nucleotides are TGTGCCAGCAGGTTGGGACCGGGAGGGACAGATACGCAGTATTTT.

This chain connects TRBV19 to TRBJ2-3; 7 positions match TRBD2. The ends lost 6 bases at V and 0 bases at J; junction bases unmatched: 6. The CDR3 contains 15 residues. In germline, CDR1 is LNHDA, CDR2 SQIVND (reference sequence). In nucleotides, the CDR3 is TGTGCCAGTAGGGGTGCGGGGGTTAGCACAGATACGCAGTATTTT. It encodes CASRGAGVSTDTQYF.

This chain joins TRBV9 and TRBJ1-1, with unresolved D. The ends were cut back, 1 base at V and 4 bases at J, with 11 bases in the middle. CDR1 is SGDLS, CDR2 YYNGEE, per germline. CDR3 length: 14 residues. This CDR3 reads CASSVTTEGTEAFF. The CDR3 region has the DNA TGTGCCAGCAGCGTAACCACAGAGGGCACTGAAGCTTTCTTT.

This chain connects TRBV14 to TRBJ2-1; D gene unclear. Germline V gene sequence: CDR1 SGHDN, CDR2 FVKESK. This CDR3 has 16 amino acids. V lost 0 bases and J lost 7, with 16 bases in between. The CDR3 reads CASSQDSGRLSNEQFF. The CDR3 coding sequence is TGTGCCAGCAGCCAAGATTCGGGTCGCCTCTCGAATGAGCAGTTCTTC.

This chain connects TRBV7-9 to TRBJ1-4; 10 nucleotides match TRBD1. The CDR3 covers 14 residues. V was clipped by 5 bases and J by 7 bases; unmatched bases: 4. Germline lookup yields CDR1 SEHNR and CDR2 FQNEAQ (reference sequence). CDR3 in DNA: TGTGCCAGCAGCAAAGGGGACAGGGGTGAAAAACTGTTTTTT. It encodes CASSKGDRGEKLFF.

The chain couples TRBV7-2 to TRBJ1-2; D might be TRBD1 (5 bases). Germline CDR1 SGHTA, CDR2 FQGNSA. Trimming took 2 bases from V and 7 from J, leaving 23 bases between them. The CDR3 is 17 residues long. For the CDR3, the DNA is TGTGCCAGCAGCTTAAGGGCAGGAAAAGGGAGGGGAAGTGGCTACACCTTC. As protein: CASSLRAGKGRGSGYTF.

The V and J genes are TRBV7-7 and TRBJ2-1, with 10 positions matching TRBD2. The CDR3 totals 15 residues. V shed 5 bases, J shed 2 bases, and the junction held 3 bases outside the gene matches. Germline V gene data show CDR1 as SSHAT and CDR2 as FNYEAQ (reference sequence). As DNA, the CDR3 is TGTGCCAGCAGCCCGCTAGCGGGGGCCTACAATGAGCAGTTCTTC. This encodes CASSPLAGAYNEQFF.

In its sample, this clone was seen once. This chain links TRBV19 with TRBJ2-7, with TRBD2 matching 7 bases. This CDR3 is 15 amino acids long. V lost 6 bases and J lost 0; bases outside the gene matches: 8. Germline V gene lookup returns CDR1 LNHDA and CDR2 SQIVND (reference sequence). CDR3 in amino acids: CASRRSGESSYEQYF. The CDR3 DNA reads as TGTGCCAGTAGGAGAAGCGGGGAGAGCTCCTACGAGCAGTACTTC.

The chain has TRBV18 and TRBJ1-6; D unclear. The ends were cut back, 0 bases at V and 6 bases at J, with 12 bases in the middle. This CDR3 has 16 amino acids. From germline, CDR1 is KGHSH and CDR2 LQKENI. Written as DNA, the CDR3 is TGTGCCAGCTCACCACCGGGAGAATGGGGTAATTCACCCCTCCACTTT. Translating gives CASSPPGEWGNSPLHF.

V and J are TRBV7-2 and TRBJ2-3; 7 positions match TRBD2. The CDR3 consists of 16 residues. Germline loops: CDR1 SGHTA, CDR2 FQGNSA. J gave up 2 bases and V 1 base, and 6 bases lay outside the gene matches. CDR3 nucleotides: TGTGCCAGCAGCTTAGGGACTAGGGGATTCACAGATACGCAGTATTTT. Its translation is CASSLGTRGFTDTQYF.

This clone was seen only a few times. The chain is built from TRBV28 and TRBJ2-2; 9 bases are a match to TRBD2. CDR1 is MDHEN, CDR2 SYDVKM, per germline. CDR3 length: 14 amino acids. V gave up 10 bases and J gave up 6 bases; unmatched junction bases: 9. In DNA, the CDR3 is TGTGCCACCGGGAAGCGGGGGGACTCCGGGGAGCTGTTTTTT. Protein: CATGKRGDSGELFF.